The 26 T cell receptor beta chains below come from one sample, sequenced in a study of somatic mutations in cytotoxic T cells in rheumatoid arthritis. Profiled with immunoSEQ multiplex PCR; TCRdb holds only in-frame clones, not every one. The table has roughly 35,000 clones, approximately 80% seen once. Sequencing used CD8+ T cells sorted from blood. Receptors were obtained from a man aged 40-49 years in good health.

This clone is judged medium-sized. V usage is TRBV10-2 and J usage is TRBJ2-5; D is perhaps TRBD1 or TRBD2 (5 bases each). The ends were cut back, 4 bases at V and 1 base at J, with 13 bases in the middle. Germline CDR1 WSHSY, CDR2 SAAADI. This CDR3 has 15 amino acids. CDR3 nucleotides: TGCGCCAGCAGTGGAGGGACCGCCGCCCAAGAGACCCAGTACTTC. Translating it yields CASSGGTAAQETQYF.

This clone was seen once. The rearrangement joins TRBV28 to TRBJ2-1; no firm D call. The germline gives CDR1 MDHEN, CDR2 SYDVKM. V was trimmed by 7 bases and J by 13 bases, leaving 11 bases between them. This CDR3 has 10 residues. The CDR3 region has the DNA TGTGCCAGCACGGAAATGAAACAGTTCTTC. This gives the protein CASTEMKQFF.

The chain joins TRBV10-2 to TRBJ1-4, with unresolved D. Between the trimmed V and J ends, which lost 1 base and 8 bases, there was a span of 14 bases. Germline values: CDR1 WSHSY, CDR2 SAAADI. This CDR3 is 15 amino acids long. CDR3 residues: CASSEFFGPREKLFF. The CDR3 nucleotides read TGCGCCAGCAGTGAGTTTTTCGGTCCTAGGGAAAAACTGTTTTTT.

A note on this clone: Other DNA variants within this sample encode the same CDR3. This sequence joins TRBV6-4 and TRBJ2-1; 10 bases fit TRBD2. The CDR3 is 15 residues long. The V and J ends lost 3 bases and 5 bases, in that order; junction bases with no gene match: 4. The germline CDR1 and CDR2 sequences are MRHNA and SNTAGT. The CDR3 coding sequence is TGTGCCAGCAGTGAAGGCCTAGCGGGAGACAATGAGCAGTTCTTC. It codes for CASSEGLAGDNEQFF.

The chain is built from TRBV29-1 and TRBJ2-7, with 8 bases fitting TRBD2. V trimming: 6 bases; J trimming: 2 bases; junction bases outside the gene matches: 6. The CDR3 has 13 amino acids. Germline V gene sequence: CDR1 SQVTM, CDR2 ANQGSEA. The CDR3 protein is CSVETSAAYEQYF. The CDR3 DNA reads TGCAGCGTCGAGACTAGCGCCGCCTACGAGCAGTACTTC.

This clone was picked up one time. The rearrangement uses TRBV27 and TRBJ2-7; 11 nucleotides agree with TRBD2. CDR1 is MNHEY and CDR2 is SMNVEV in the germline V gene (reference sequence). Trimming cost V 5 bases and J 4 bases; bases outside gene matches: 4. The CDR3 is made up of 14 amino acids. CDR3 region: CASSRTSGLYEQYF. Here the CDR3 DNA reads TGTGCCAGCAGTCGGACTAGCGGGTTATACGAGCAGTACTTC.

This chain connects TRBV9 to TRBJ2-7, with 7 nucleotides matching TRBD2. The germline V gene has CDR1 SGDLS and CDR2 YYNGEE. The CDR3 totals 16 residues. The V gene end was trimmed by 1 base and the J gene end by 5 bases; junction bases not matched to a gene: 12. The DNA for the CDR3 is TGTGCCAGCAGCGTATTCGACCGGACTAGAAGGGACGAGCAGTACTTC. Translated: CASSVFDRTRRDEQYF. Full variable domain (outside the CDR3, taken from reference TRBV9 and TRBJ2-7): DSGVTQTPKHLITATGQRVTLRCSPRSGDLSVYWYQQSLDQGLQFLIQYYNGEERAKGNILERFSAQQFPDLHSELNLSSLELGDSALYFCASSVFDRTRRDEQYFGPGTRLTVT.

This clone was seen a single time. The rearrangement links TRBV7-9 to TRBJ2-5, with TRBD1 as a possible D gene (6 bases). The CDR3 contains 13 residues. The ends were cut back, 5 bases at V and 1 base at J, with 8 bases in the middle. CDR1 SEHNR and CDR2 FQNEAQ come from the germline V gene (reference sequence). The CDR3 region is CASSGGGQETQYF. The CDR3 coding sequence is TGTGCCAGCAGCGGGGGCGGCCAAGAGACCCAGTACTTC.

The V and J genes are TRBV11-2 and TRBJ2-1; 8 bases align to TRBD2. The V segment lost 4 bases and the J segment 5 bases; nucleotides outside the gene matches: 13. Looked up from germline, CDR1 is SGHAT and CDR2 is FQNNGV. The CDR3 has 17 residues. The CDR3 sequence: CASSSRGAGERDNEQFF. DNA for the CDR3: TGTGCCAGCAGCTCGAGGGGAGCGGGAGAACGGGACAATGAGCAGTTCTTC.

This clone was seen a few times. This rearrangement joins TRBV5-1 to TRBJ1-1, with no clear D. Trimming took off 0 bases at V and 2 bases at J, with 5 bases between the two ends. In germline, CDR1 is SGHRS, CDR2 YFSETQ. The CDR3 has 13 amino acids. The CDR3 is CASSLASNTEAFF. DNA for the CDR3: TGCGCCAGCAGCTTGGCATCAAACACTGAAGCTTTCTTT.

The chain recombines TRBV2 with TRBJ1-5; TRBD1 agrees at 11 bases. CDR1 SNHLY and CDR2 FYNNEI come from the germline V gene. The V and J ends lost 7 bases and 6 bases, in that order; junction bases with no gene match: 5. This CDR3 comprises 14 residues. CDR3 sequence: CASIPGQGGQPQHF. CDR3 coding DNA: TGTGCCAGCATTCCGGGACAGGGGGGTCAGCCCCAGCATTTT.

V is TRBV6-5 and J is TRBJ2-2, with D possibly TRBD2 on 6 matching bases. V was shortened by 7 bases and J by 7 bases, with 19 bases between the two germline ends. Germline V lookup: CDR1 MNHEY, CDR2 SVGAGI. CDR3 size: 15 residues. CDR3 in amino acids: CASTGDADLGGELFF. CDR3 sequence (DNA): TGTGCCAGCACGGGAGACGCGGATCTGGGCGGGGAGCTGTTTTTT.

This chain joins TRBV7-9 and TRBJ2-7; 11 bases are a match to TRBD1. In germline, CDR1 is SEHNR, CDR2 FQNEAQ (reference sequence). The CDR3 has 16 residues. V was clipped by 8 bases and J by 2 bases; unmatched bases: 11. This CDR3 is CASGSGPGQGAYEQYF. The CDR3 DNA sequence: TGTGCCAGCGGGTCAGGTCCGGGACAGGGGGCCTACGAGCAGTACTTC.

The chain recombines TRBV4-3 with TRBJ2-3; the D is unclear. V was shortened by 4 bases and J by 1 base, with 9 bases between the two germline ends. The CDR3 is made up of 14 amino acids. Germline CDR1 and CDR2: LGHNA and YSLEER. CDR3 protein: CASSPSGGTDTQYF. The CDR3 DNA follows: TGCGCCAGCAGCCCATCTGGGGGCACAGATACGCAGTATTTT.

This chain joins TRBV7-9 and TRBJ2-2; 8 bases align to TRBD2. The J segment lost 0 bases and the V segment lost 5 bases, leaving 5 bases of the junction unmatched. Germline CDR1 is SEHNR and CDR2 is FQNEAQ (reference sequence). The CDR3 totals 16 residues. CDR3 loop: CASSGGLAANTGELFF. CDR3 in DNA: TGTGCCAGCAGCGGCGGACTAGCAGCGAACACCGGGGAGCTGTTTTTT.

This clone was seen only once. The chain has TRBV29-1 and TRBJ2-7; D possibly corresponds to TRBD2 (5 bases). V gave up 6 bases and J gave up 2 bases, with 14 bases separating them. The CDR3 has 13 residues. Germline V lookup: CDR1 SQVTM, CDR2 ANQGSEA. For the CDR3, the DNA is TGCAGCGTAACAACCCGGGGTCCCTACGAGCAGTACTTC. Translating gives CSVTTRGPYEQYF.

CDR3: CASSEGGGTEAFF. DNA of the CDR3: TGTGCCAGCAGCGAGGGAGGGGGGACTGAAGCTTTCTTT. The chain carries TRBV9 and TRBJ1-1, with D possibly TRBD1 on 6 matching bases. The CDR3 contains 13 residues. The V gene's germline CDR1 is SGDLS and CDR2 YYNGEE. V lost 3 bases and J lost 5, with 11 bases in between.

In this sample, this clone turned up once. The genes are TRBV6-7 and TRBJ2-4; D is possibly TRBD1 (6 bases). TRBV6-7 is known as an ORF, though its function is uncertain. This CDR3 contains 15 residues. Trimming cost V 2 bases and J 6 bases, with 14 bases left between them. The CDR3 protein is CASSYNLGAGNIQYF. Written as DNA, the CDR3 is TGTGCCAGCAGTTACAATTTGGGGGCAGGAAACATTCAGTACTTC.

In this sample, this clone turned up a few times. The chain couples TRBV28 to TRBJ2-3, with 8 bases lining up with TRBD2. Losses at the gene ends were 3 bases for V and 3 bases for J; bases not matched to a gene: 2. The CDR3 is 14 residues long. The germline gives CDR1 MDHEN, CDR2 SYDVKM. In DNA, the CDR3 is TGTGCCAGCAGTTTCGTAGCGGGAACAGATACGCAGTATTTT. Translation: CASSFVAGTDTQYF. The full variable domain, rest sourced from reference TRBV28 and TRBJ2-3, is DVKVTQSSRYLVKRTGEKVFLECVQDMDHENMFWYRQDPGLGLRLIYFSYDVKMKEKGDIPEGYSVSREKKERFSLILESASTNQTSMYLCASSFVAGTDTQYFGPGTRLTVL.

V is TRBV29-1 and J is TRBJ2-1, with 10 bases lining up with TRBD2. After removal of 4 bases from V and 7 bases from J, the junction contained 7 bases not matched to a gene. The length of the CDR3 is 14 residues. The germline CDR1 and CDR2 sequences are SQVTM and ANQGSEA. The CDR3 DNA reads as TGCAGCGTTGCAGGGCTAGCGGGAGATAATGAGCAGTTCTTC. Its translation: CSVAGLAGDNEQFF.

The chain carries TRBV27 and TRBJ2-7; D gene unclear. V was trimmed by 0 bases and J by 1 base, leaving 13 bases between them. The CDR3 has 16 amino acids. Germline V lookup: CDR1 MNHEY, CDR2 SMNVEV (reference sequence). The CDR3 protein is CASSLSAPQRSYEQYF. The CDR3 DNA follows: TGTGCCAGCAGTTTATCTGCCCCGCAGAGATCCTACGAGCAGTACTTC.

This clone was counted once. This chain connects TRBV19 to TRBJ2-5; perhaps TRBD1 as D (6 bases). The CDR3 loop spans 12 amino acids. Germline assignment: CDR1 LNHDA and CDR2 SQIVND (reference sequence). The ends were cut back, 4 bases at V and 5 bases at J, with 8 bases in the middle. The chain's CDR3 is CASSTGAETQYF. The CDR3 nucleotides read TGTGCCAGTAGTACAGGGGCGGAGACCCAGTACTTC. The full variable domain, completed using reference TRBV19 and TRBJ2-5, is DGGITQSPKYLFRKEGQNVTLSCEQNLNHDAMYWYRQDPGQGLRLIYYSQIVNDFQKGDIAEGYSVSREKKESFPLTVTSAQKNPTAFYLCASSTGAETQYFGPGTRLLVL.

V is TRBV14 and J is TRBJ2-3, with 9 bases lining up with TRBD1. V shed 6 bases and J 7 bases; nucleotides not matched to a gene: 11. Germline CDR1 and CDR2: SGHDN and FVKESK. This CDR3 spans 15 amino acids. The CDR3 loop reads CASSFGQGMAYTQYF. As DNA, the CDR3 is TGTGCCAGCAGTTTCGGACAGGGGATGGCCTATACGCAGTATTTT.

This chain uses TRBV27 with TRBJ2-3; 8 positions match TRBD2. V trimming: 8 bases; J trimming: 3 bases; junction bases outside the gene matches: 4. This CDR3 has 13 amino acids. The germline V gene encodes CDR1 MNHEY and CDR2 SMNVEV (reference sequence). In DNA, the CDR3 is TGTGCCAGCGGGGGACTAGAGACAGATACGCAGTATTTT. This sequence encodes CASGGLETDTQYF.

The J gene is TRBJ2-1, the V gene TRBV7-9, with 9 bases lining up with TRBD2. The V segment lost 6 bases and the J segment 3 bases; nucleotides outside the gene matches: 3. Germline CDR1 is SEHNR and CDR2 is FQNEAQ (reference sequence). This CDR3 is 14 amino acids long. CDR3 protein: CASSSSGSYNEQFF. CDR3 coding DNA: TGTGCCAGCAGTAGTAGCGGGAGCTACAATGAGCAGTTCTTC.

This rearrangement joins TRBV10-1 to TRBJ2-1, with TRBD2 matching over 12 bases. CDR3 length equals 17 residues. Per germline, CDR1 WNHNN and CDR2 SYGVQD (reference sequence). After removal of 2 bases from V and 0 bases from J, the junction contained 2 bases not matched to a gene. This CDR3 is CASSEGTSGPSYNEQFF. For the CDR3, the DNA is TGCGCCAGCAGTGAGGGGACTAGCGGGCCCTCCTACAATGAGCAGTTCTTC.